A single sample is the source of the 13 T cell receptor beta chains below, sequenced in a study of blood T cell repertoires in COVID-19. The method was immunoSEQ multiplex PCR; TCRdb's version includes in-frame clones alone and lacks a portion of them. The sample includes some 70,000 clones, around 93% of them seen just once. The sequenced sample was peripheral blood. The receptors were gathered from a human donor in a cohort sampled during active COVID-19.

V and J are TRBV2 and TRBJ2-1; 13 bases align to TRBD2. With V trimmed by 8 bases and J by 7 bases, 8 bases remained unmatched. Per the germline V gene, CDR1 is SNHLY and CDR2 is FYNNEI. The CDR3 totals 15 residues. The chain's CDR3 is CASSQTSGRENEQFF. In nucleotides, the CDR3 is TGTGCCAGCTCCCAAACTAGCGGGAGGGAAAATGAGCAGTTCTTC.

The chain couples TRBV7-3 to TRBJ2-2, with TRBD2 matching 7 bases. The germline V gene encodes CDR1 SGHTA and CDR2 FQGTGA. With V trimmed by 1 base and J by 4 bases, 12 bases remained unmatched. The CDR3 runs to 18 residues. The CDR3 nucleotides are TGTGCCAGCAGCTTAAGCGGGAGTCGTATTGAGAGCACCGGGGAGCTGTTTTTT. Its protein is CASSLSGSRIESTGELFF.

This clone was detected a few times. This rearrangement joins TRBV5-8 to TRBJ2-3, with 14 positions matching TRBD2. The germline V gene has CDR1 SGHTS and CDR2 YDEGEE. V was clipped by 7 bases and J by 0 bases; unmatched bases: 10. The CDR3 runs 18 residues. The DNA for the CDR3 is TGTGCCAGCCCAGAGGGACTAGCGGGGGCCTCTAGCACAGATACGCAGTATTTT. Its protein is CASPEGLAGASSTDTQYF. Variable domain in full (rest from reference TRBV5-8 and TRBJ2-3): EAGVTQSPTHLIKTRGQQATLRCSPISGHTSVYWYQQALGLGLQFLLWYDEGEERNRGNFPPRFSGRQFPNYSSELNVNALELEDSALYLCASPEGLAGASSTDTQYFGPGTRLTVL.

This clone turned up a few times. The DNA for the CDR3 is TGTGCCAGCGCGCTGAGGAGGGGATCTGGAAACACCATATATTTT. Translation: CASALRRGSGNTIYF. The rearrangement uses TRBV3-1 (or the pseudogene TRBV3-2) and TRBJ1-3; TRBD1 might be the D (5 bases). The V and J ends lost 8 bases and 1 base respectively, with 15 bases between them. This CDR3 contains 15 residues. Looked up from germline, CDR1 is LGHDT and CDR2 is YNNKEL (reference sequence).

The chain recombines TRBV2 with TRBJ2-4, with D possibly being TRBD2 (7 bases). The CDR3 runs 14 residues. The V gene's germline CDR1 is SNHLY and CDR2 FYNNEI. Trimming shortened V by 6 bases and J by 3 bases, and 12 bases separated the two germline ends. The CDR3: CASRLGGVKNIQYF. CDR3 bases: TGTGCCAGCAGGTTAGGGGGGGTCAAAAACATTCAGTACTTC.

This chain joins TRBV15 and TRBJ1-3; D unresolved. Germline V gives CDR1 LNHNV, CDR2 YYDKDF (reference sequence). There are 12 residues in the CDR3. V shed 5 bases and J shed 5 bases, with 7 bases lying between them. Here the CDR3 DNA reads TGTGCCACCAGCTACGACAGAAACACCATATATTTT. Translated, it gives CATSYDRNTIYF.

This sequence joins TRBV29-1 and TRBJ2-1; 10 bases match TRBD2. The CDR3 loop spans 13 amino acids. From germline, CDR1 is SQVTM and CDR2 ANQGSEA. Trimming at V came to 5 bases and at J to 6 bases, leaving 4 bases not matched to a gene. The CDR3 region has the DNA TGCAGCGTTCGTAGCGGGGGGCCCAATGAGCAGTTCTTC. Its translation: CSVRSGGPNEQFF.

The gene calls are TRBV2 and TRBJ2-5, with TRBD2 as a possible D gene (5 bases). Deletions cut 6 bases from V and 2 bases from J, with 19 bases between. Germline V CDR1 and CDR2: SNHLY, FYNNEI. CDR3 length equals 16 residues. This CDR3 reads CASSFPAETGQETQYF. CDR3 DNA sequence: TGTGCCAGCAGCTTCCCAGCGGAGACCGGGCAAGAGACCCAGTACTTC.

This clone has a single count. V usage is TRBV5-1 and J usage is TRBJ2-4; 9 nucleotides align to TRBD2. V shed 0 bases and J 9 bases; nucleotides not matched to a gene: 13. The CDR3 contains 17 residues. Germline-derived CDR1 and CDR2 are SGHRS and YFSETQ. CDR3 in DNA: TGCGCCAGCAGCTTGGACGGGACTAGCCTTTTTTGGGGCATTCAGTACTTC. The encoded protein is CASSLDGTSLFWGIQYF.

The chain joins TRBV7-9 to TRBJ1-6; D not certain. The CDR3 extends over 13 amino acids. V was clipped by 3 bases and J by 6 bases, with 6 bases between them. Germline values: CDR1 SEHNR, CDR2 FQNEAQ (reference sequence). The CDR3 reads CASSFGVNSPLHF. In nucleotides, the CDR3 is TGTGCCAGCAGCTTCGGGGTTAATTCACCCCTCCACTTT.

The chain links TRBV4-2 to TRBJ2-7; the match to TRBD2 covers 7 bases. Per germline, CDR1 LGHNA and CDR2 YNFKEQ. Losses at the gene ends were 0 bases for V and 7 bases for J; bases not matched to a gene: 18. There are 18 residues in the CDR3. CDR3: CASSQDVTLAASRGEQYF. CDR3 sequence (DNA): TGTGCCAGCAGCCAAGATGTAACGCTAGCGGCCAGCCGGGGGGAGCAGTACTTC.

This chain connects TRBV21-1 to TRBJ2-7; TRBD2, as called in the table, went unchecked against the DNA. TRBV21-1 is an annotated pseudogene. The length of the CDR3 is 13 residues. CDR3 residues: CASSRDFIYEQYF. The CDR3 nucleotides read TGTGCCAGCAGCCGGGACTTCATCTACGAGCAGTACTTC.

The chain combines TRBV5-6 with TRBJ1-2; a possible D gene is TRBD1 (5 bases). The CDR3 length is 13 residues. V was trimmed by 4 bases and J by 5 bases, leaving 12 bases between them. Looked up from germline, CDR1 is SGHDT and CDR2 is YYEEEE. The DNA of the CDR3 is TGTGCCAGCAGCCTACGACAGTTATATGGCTACACCTTC. Protein product: CASSLRQLYGYTF.